These T cell receptor beta chains were read from a single sample in a study of blood T cell repertoires in COVID-19. Repertoires were generated with immunoSEQ multiplex PCR, while TCRdb's copy carries only in-frame clones and drops some. The sample gives roughly 99,000 clones, just over 90% of which show up once; 1% to 1.5% is in the top ten. Sequencing input: peripheral blood. The source of these receptors is a young woman with acute or convalescent COVID-19. The CDR3 runs from the conserved cysteine through the conserved F or W. The D gene is left open where the match is weak. Only some rows state a clone size, as once, few, many or a class for expanded clones.

v_gene	len	j_gene	abundance	d_gene	CDR3aa	CDR3nt
TRBV9	16	TRBJ1-6	.	.	CASSVSSSSYNSPLHF	TGTGCCAGCAGCGTATCCTCGAGCTCCTATAATTCACCCCTCCACTTT
TRBV21-1	13	TRBJ1-1	.	.	CASSKGQNTEAFF	TGTGCCAGCAGCAAAGGACAGAACACTGAAGCTTTCTTT
TRBV5-1	13	TRBJ2-4	.	.	CASSLARQNIQYF	TGCGCCAGCAGCTTGGCCCGTCAGAACATTCAGTACTTC
TRBV28	16	TRBJ2-2	.	TRBD2	CASSKSGLADTGELFF	TGTGCCAGCAGTAAGTCTGGACTAGCTGACACCGGGGAGCTGTTTTTT
TRBV7-9	12	TRBJ2-7	.	.	CASSAATYEQYF	TGTGCCAGCTCCGCGGCCACCTACGAGCAGTACTTC
TRBV14	16	TRBJ2-3	.	TRBD2	CASSAQLAGATDTQYF	TGTGCCAGCAGCGCTCAACTAGCGGGAGCAACAGATACGCAGTATTTT
TRBV5-4	15	TRBJ2-1	.	TRBD2	CASSPRLAGERLKFF	TGTGCCAGCAGCCCGAGACTAGCGGGAGAAAGATTGAAGTTCTTC
TRBV28	10	TRBJ2-7	once	.	CASGTYEQYF	TGTGCCAGCGGCACGTACGAGCAGTACTTC
TRBV9	15	TRBJ1-2	.	TRBD1	CASSGTGQSNYGYTF	TGTGCCAGCAGCGGAACGGGACAGTCTAACTATGGCTACACCTTC
TRBV11-3	14	TRBJ2-7	.	TRBD1	CASSTGTGDYEQYF	TGTGCCAGCAGCACCGGGACAGGGGACTACGAGCAGTACTTC
TRBV5-1	19	TRBJ2-5	.	TRBD2	CASSLAPLTSGDFQETQYF	TGCGCCAGCAGCTTGGCACCATTGACTAGCGGAGACTTCCAAGAGACCCAGTACTTC
TRBV4-2	16	TRBJ1-1	.	TRBD1	CASSQGTGLVDTEAFF	TGTGCCAGCAGCCAAGGGACAGGTTTGGTTGATACTGAAGCTTTCTTT
TRBV27	15	TRBJ1-3	once	.	CASSMRGASGNTIYF	TGTGCCAGCAGCATGCGGGGGGCTAGTGGAAACACCATATATTTT
TRBV10-3	17	TRBJ2-1	.	TRBD2	CAISRTSGTSGHNEQFF	TGTGCCATCAGTCGTACCTCCGGGACTAGCGGGCACAATGAGCAGTTCTTC
TRBV15	15	TRBJ1-2	.	.	CATSRDLKGTYGYTF	TGTGCCACCAGCAGAGATCTGAAGGGGACTTATGGCTACACCTTC
TRBV7-2	14	TRBJ1-6	once	TRBD1	CASSPWDSNSPLHF	TGTGCCAGCAGCCCCTGGGACAGTAATTCACCCCTCCACTTT
TRBV19	15	TRBJ2-2	.	TRBD1	CASRDRGRRTGELFF	TGTGCCAGCCGGGACAGGGGGCGAAGAACCGGGGAGCTGTTTTTT
TRBV24-1	16	TRBJ2-2	.	TRBD2	CATSDSPSTSGGELFF	TGTGCCACCAGTGATTCCCCCTCGACTAGCGGCGGGGAGCTGTTTTTT
TRBV7-9	14	TRBJ1-1	.	.	CASSYIRGNTEAFF	TGTGCCAGCAGCTACATAAGGGGGAACACTGAAGCTTTCTTT
TRBV5-5	15	TRBJ1-2	.	TRBD1	CASTRKPQGGNGYTF	TGTGCCAGCACCCGGAAGCCCCAGGGGGGCAATGGCTACACCTTC
TRBV29-1	12	TRBJ1-1	.	.	CSVNVRATEAFF	TGCAGCGTGAACGTGAGGGCCACTGAAGCTTTCTTT
TRBV19	16	TRBJ2-2	.	TRBD2	CASSIFSGGAGGELFF	TGTGCCAGTAGTATATTCAGCGGGGGGGCCGGCGGGGAGCTGTTTTTT
TRBV5-1	14	TRBJ2-5	.	.	CASSLGQPQETQYF	TGCGCCAGCAGCTTAGGACAGCCACAAGAGACCCAGTACTTC
TRBV3-1/TRBV3-2	15	TRBJ2-7	.	TRBD2	CASSRLGGRGYEQYF	TGTGCCAGCAGCCGATTAGGCGGGAGAGGCTACGAGCAGTACTTC
TRBV10-1	18	TRBJ2-1	.	TRBD2	CASSESLLAESPYNEQFF	TGCGCCAGCAGTGAGTCGTTGCTAGCGGAATCCCCCTACAATGAGCAGTTCTTC
TRBV11-2	11	TRBJ1-2	.	.	CASSWAYGYTF	TGTGCCAGCAGCTGGGCCTATGGCTACACCTTC
TRBV7-9	15	TRBJ2-1	.	TRBD2	CASSKTSGDYNEQFF	TGTGCCAGCAGTAAAACTAGCGGGGATTACAATGAGCAGTTCTTC
TRBV27	13	TRBJ2-2	.	TRBD1	CASSSGQAGELFF	TGTGCCAGCAGTTCGGGACAGGCCGGGGAGCTGTTTTTT
TRBV5-1	18	TRBJ2-7	many	TRBD2	CASSLESLAGGLSYEQYF	TGCGCCAGCAGCTTGGAATCACTAGCGGGAGGGCTTTCCTACGAGCAGTACTTC
TRBV4-3	15	TRBJ1-4	few	.	CASSQETGVNEKLFF	TGCGCCAGCAGCCAGGAGACAGGTGTGAATGAAAAACTGTTTTTT
TRBV30	14	TRBJ1-2	.	TRBD1	CAWSPTGGGYGYTF	TGTGCCTGGAGTCCGACAGGGGGCGGCTATGGCTACACCTTC
TRBV7-9	15	TRBJ1-2	.	TRBD1	CASSAAGTGDYGYTF	TGTGCCAGCAGCGCCGCCGGGACAGGGGACTATGGCTACACCTTC
TRBV28	16	TRBJ1-1	once	TRBD1	CASQTGGAEGYTEAFF	TGTGCCAGCCAAACAGGGGGCGCAGAGGGGTACACTGAAGCTTTCTTT
TRBV7-9	13	TRBJ1-1	.	.	CASRIDINTEAFF	TGTGCCAGCAGGATCGACATAAACACTGAAGCTTTCTTT
TRBV19	15	TRBJ1-5	.	.	CASSMATQGNQPQHF	TGTGCCAGTAGCATGGCCACTCAGGGTAATCAGCCCCAGCATTTT
TRBV3-1/TRBV3-2	14	TRBJ1-2	once	.	CASSQDHGGRGYTF	TGTGCCAGCAGCCAAGATCACGGAGGGAGAGGCTACACCTTC
TRBV2	15	TRBJ1-2	.	TRBD1	CASTGTGGASAGYTF	TGTGCCAGCACTGGGACAGGGGGCGCATCTGCAGGCTACACCTTC
TRBV5-8	16	TRBJ1-5	.	.	CASSLAGQYSNQPQHF	TGTGCCAGCAGCTTGGCCGGACAGTACTCTAATCAGCCCCAGCATTTT
TRBV10-3	13	TRBJ1-5	.	.	CAISSGAAQPQHF	TGTGCCATCAGCTCAGGGGCAGCTCAGCCCCAGCATTTT
TRBV30	17	TRBJ1-5	.	.	CAWSAESGHYSNQPQHF	TGTGCCTGGAGTGCAGAGTCGGGACACTATAGCAATCAGCCCCAGCATTTT
TRBV19	13	TRBJ1-1	.	TRBD1	CARERQGSTEAFF	TGTGCCAGGGAAAGACAGGGAAGCACTGAAGCTTTCTTT
TRBV9	16	TRBJ2-7	.	TRBD2	CASSVGGGRPYYEQYF	TGTGCCAGCAGCGTAGGGGGCGGGAGGCCTTACTACGAGCAGTACTTC
TRBV5-4	16	TRBJ2-3	.	TRBD2	CASSSHPSGSTDTQYF	TGTGCCAGCAGCTCCCACCCTAGCGGGAGCACAGATACGCAGTATTTT
TRBV15	18	TRBJ2-2	.	.	CATSRDHPRTGDPGELFF	TGTGCCACCAGCAGAGATCATCCTAGAACAGGCGACCCCGGGGAGCTGTTTTTT
TRBV9	12	TRBJ2-1	.	.	CASSVAAGEQFF	TGTGCCAGCAGCGTAGCTGCAGGGGAGCAGTTCTTC
TRBV19	13	TRBJ1-2	.	.	CASSSGGGYGYTF	TGTGCCAGTAGTAGCGGGGGCGGCTATGGCTACACCTTC
TRBV20-1	8	TRBJ2-1	.	.	CSARNQFF	TGCAGTGCCAGGAATCAGTTCTTC
TRBV6-2/TRBV6-3	13	TRBJ1-1	.	.	CASSYIGRTEAFF	TGTGCCAGCAGTTACATTGGGCGAACTGAAGCTTTCTTT
TRBV28	15	TRBJ2-1	.	TRBD2	CASSQGTSVDNEQFF	TGTGCCAGCAGTCAAGGGACTAGCGTAGACAATGAGCAGTTCTTC
TRBV5-1	16	TRBJ2-1	few	TRBD2	CASSLQAGVAYNEQFF	TGCGCCAGCAGCCTCCAAGCGGGAGTGGCCTACAATGAGCAGTTCTTC
TRBV5-1	13	TRBJ1-1	.	TRBD1	CASSLGTGIEAFF	TGCGCCAGCAGCTTGGGGACAGGGATCGAAGCTTTCTTT
TRBV19	16	TRBJ1-1	.	.	CASSILAGLENTEAFF	TGTGCCAGTAGTATATTAGCAGGGTTAGAGAACACTGAAGCTTTCTTT
TRBV5-1	17	TRBJ2-7	.	TRBD2	CASSYTPTSDYSYEQYF	TGCGCCAGCAGCTACACTCCCACTAGCGACTACTCCTACGAGCAGTACTTC
TRBV5-4	16	TRBJ2-7	.	.	CASSLGGLGDTYEQYF	TGTGCCAGCAGCTTGGGCGGTCTAGGCGATACCTACGAGCAGTACTTC